This passage covers 14 T cell receptor beta chains from one sample sequenced in a study of Graves' ophthalmopathy and Graves' hyperthyroidism. Using RNA transcripts, the TCR beta CDR3 regions were amplified. The first round was an RT-PCR with HTBI primers, and the second round was a multiplex PCR. TCRdb called the multiplex PCR reads again in MiXCR, with one record for every CDR3 protein. Of about 700,000 distinct CDR3 sequences in the sample, under 50% were seen once. Source material: peripheral blood. The receptors originated from an adult man with Graves' ophthalmopathy.

The table lists this clonotype with a few counts. The chain couples TRBV6-5 to TRBJ2-7, with D perhaps matching TRBD1 or TRBD2 (5 bases each). V gave up 10 bases and J gave up 2 bases, with 15 bases separating them. Germline values: CDR1 MNHEY, CDR2 SVGAGI. The CDR3 contains 13 residues. CDR3 nucleotides: TGTGCCACCACCGGGGCCGGGCCCTACGAGCAGTACTTC. This gives the protein CATTGAGPYEQYF.

V and J are TRBV6-1 and TRBJ2-7; TRBD2 aligns across 7 bases. V lost 10 bases and J lost 0; bases outside the gene matches: 9. Germline values: CDR1 MNHNS, CDR2 SASEGT. The CDR3 length is 14 residues. This CDR3 is CATRNGRSSYEQYF. CDR3 in DNA: TGTGCCACGAGGAACGGGAGGTCCTCCTACGAGCAGTACTTC.

Remarks on this clonotype: It may be a read error: a sequence one base away is much more abundant. The rearrangement links TRBV2 to TRBJ1-5; unclear D gene. In germline, CDR1 is SNHLY, CDR2 FYNNEI. Deletions cut 5 bases from V and 12 bases from J, with 20 bases between. CDR3 length equals 14 residues. Written as DNA, the CDR3 is TGTGCCAGCAGTAGAGATAATAGCAATCACCTCCAGCATTTT. Amino acids: CASSRDNSNHLQHF.

This clonotype appeared many times. This chain connects TRBV4-2 to TRBJ1-2; 7 nucleotides agree with TRBD1. The CDR3 consists of 18 residues. Trimming cost V 1 base and J 4 bases; bases outside gene matches: 15. The V gene's germline CDR1 is LGHNA and CDR2 YNFKEQ. DNA for the CDR3: TGTGCCAGCAGCCAAGTGTTCCGGAATGACAGGGAGGGCTATGGCTACACCTTC. It is translated as CASSQVFRNDREGYGYTF.

This clonotype was observed many times. V and J are TRBV12-3 or TRBV12-4 and TRBJ2-7; 10 bases agree with TRBD2. The V gene end was trimmed by 4 bases and the J gene end by 7 bases; junction bases not matched to a gene: 7. This CDR3 contains 14 residues. This chain's CDR3 is CASSSPSGSWEQYF. The DNA of the CDR3 is TGTGCCAGCAGTTCCCCTAGCGGGAGTTGGGAGCAGTACTTC.

This clonotype appeared many times. V usage is TRBV5-1 and J usage is TRBJ1-2; D is perhaps TRBD1 (6 bases). This CDR3 contains 14 residues. Looked up from germline, CDR1 is SGHRS and CDR2 is YFSETQ. With 4 bases removed from V and 0 bases from J, the gap between germline ends came to 10 bases. As DNA, the CDR3 is TGCGCCAGCAGCGTGGACAGATCTAACTATGGCTACACCTTC. Translation: CASSVDRSNYGYTF.

CDR3: CASRSSGGPSYEQYF. CDR3 coding DNA: TGTGCCAGCAGATCCTCCGGAGGTCCCTCCTACGAGCAGTACTTC. The V gene is TRBV3-1, the J gene TRBJ2-7, with a possible D match to TRBD2 (5 bases). The CDR3 length is 15 residues. Between the trimmed V and J ends, which lost 6 bases and 0 bases, there was a span of 15 bases. Germline values: CDR1 LGHDT, CDR2 YNNKEL (reference sequence).

The chain is built from TRBV2 and TRBJ2-3, with 10 bases fitting TRBD1. Losses at the gene ends were 8 bases for V and 6 bases for J; bases not matched to a gene: 5. CDR1 SNHLY and CDR2 FYNNEI come from the germline V gene. The CDR3 has 13 amino acids. The CDR3 bases are TGTGCCAGCTTTCCGGGACAGGGGGATACGCAGTATTTT. Translating gives CASFPGQGDTQYF.

Worth noting for this clonotype: A read error may explain this, as a much larger clone is one base away. The rearrangement uses TRBV29-1 and TRBJ2-5; D possibly uses TRBD1 or TRBD2 (5 bases each). Germline V gives CDR1 SQVTM, CDR2 ANQGSEA. CDR3 length: 13 residues. CDR3 DNA: TGCAGCGGATCCGGGACCGCTCAAGGGACCCAGTACTTC. Translated, it gives CSGSGTAQGTQYF.

The chain uses TRBV12-5 and TRBJ1-1, with D unresolved. Germline V gives CDR1 LGHNT, CDR2 FRNRAP. V was clipped by 1 base and J by 8 bases, with 17 bases between them. The CDR3 runs 15 residues. CDR3: CASGLDVLERKEAFF. The CDR3 region has the DNA TGTGCTAGTGGTTTGGACGTTTTAGAGCGAAAAGAAGCTTTCTTT. The full variable domain, completed using reference TRBV12-5 and TRBJ1-1, is DARVTQTPRHKVTEMGQEVTMRCQPILGHNTVFWYRQTMMQGLELLAYFRNRAPLDDSGMPKDRFSAEMPDATLATLKIQPSEPRDSAVYFCASGLDVLERKEAFFGQGTRLTVV.

The CDR3 protein is CASTRRADTGELFF. In DNA form, the CDR3 reads TGTGCCAGTACAAGGAGGGCTGATACCGGGGAGCTGTTTTTT. The V gene is TRBV19, the J gene TRBJ2-2; TRBD2 is a possible D gene (6 bases). Germline V gene lookup returns CDR1 LNHDA and CDR2 SQIVND (reference sequence). V lost 7 bases, J lost 5 bases, and 14 bases lay in between. This CDR3 region has 14 residues. Complete variable domain (other parts from reference TRBV19 and TRBJ2-2): DGGITQSPKYLFRKEGQNVTLSCEQNLNHDAMYWYRQDPGQGLRLIYYSQIVNDFQKGDIAEGYSVSREKKESFPLTVTSAQKNPTAFYLCASTRRADTGELFFGEGSRLTVL.

In this sample, this clonotype turned up once. V is TRBV29-1 and J is TRBJ2-2; no clear D gene. The germline V gene encodes CDR1 SQVTM and CDR2 ANQGSEA. This CDR3 region has 12 residues. Trimming took off 8 bases at V and 6 bases at J, with 13 bases between the two ends. The CDR3 reads CSQPLRAGELFF. The CDR3 nucleotides read TGCAGCCAACCCCTACGGGCCGGGGAGCTGTTTTTT.

This chain links TRBV19 with TRBJ2-3; 12 nucleotides match TRBD1. The V segment lost 8 bases and the J segment 10 bases; nucleotides outside the gene matches: 16. Germline V gene lookup returns CDR1 LNHDA and CDR2 SQIVND (reference sequence). This CDR3 region has 16 residues. The CDR3 DNA reads TGTGCCAGTCGAACAACCGGGACAGGGGGCCGGGAGGCGCAGTATTTT. It codes for CASRTTGTGGREAQYF.

This clonotype has a count of ten or more. This sequence joins TRBV5-8 and TRBJ1-1; the D is unclear. With 0 bases removed from V and 3 bases from J, the gap between germline ends came to 12 bases. The CDR3 loop spans 15 amino acids. The germline gives CDR1 SGHTS, CDR2 YDEGEE. The CDR3 nucleotides are TGTGCCAGCAGCTTGGAATGGGGTGGGGACACTGAAGCTTTCTTT. Protein product: CASSLEWGGDTEAFF.